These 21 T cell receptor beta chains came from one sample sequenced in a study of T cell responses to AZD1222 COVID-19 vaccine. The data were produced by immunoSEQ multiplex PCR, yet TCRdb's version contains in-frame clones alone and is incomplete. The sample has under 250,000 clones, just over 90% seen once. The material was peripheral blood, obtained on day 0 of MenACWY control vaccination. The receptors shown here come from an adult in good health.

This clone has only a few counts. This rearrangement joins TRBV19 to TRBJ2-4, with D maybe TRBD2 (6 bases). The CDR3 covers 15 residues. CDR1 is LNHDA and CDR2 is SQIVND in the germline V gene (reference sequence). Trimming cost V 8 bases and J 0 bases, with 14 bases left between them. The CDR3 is CASSEGPLAKNIQYF. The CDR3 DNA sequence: TGTGCCAGTTCGGAGGGGCCTCTAGCCAAAAACATTCAGTACTTC.

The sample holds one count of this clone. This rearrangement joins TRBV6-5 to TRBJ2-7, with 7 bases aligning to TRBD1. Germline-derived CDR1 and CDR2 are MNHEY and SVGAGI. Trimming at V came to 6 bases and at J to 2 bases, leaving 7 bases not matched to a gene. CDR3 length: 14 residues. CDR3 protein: CASRGQTFAYEQYF. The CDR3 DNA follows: TGTGCCAGCAGGGGACAGACCTTCGCCTACGAGCAGTACTTC.

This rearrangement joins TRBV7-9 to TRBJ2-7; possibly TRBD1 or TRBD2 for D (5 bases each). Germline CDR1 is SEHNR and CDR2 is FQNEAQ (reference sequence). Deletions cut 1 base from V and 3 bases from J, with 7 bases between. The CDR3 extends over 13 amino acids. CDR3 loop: CASSLGGFYEQYF. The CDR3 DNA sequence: TGTGCCAGCAGCTTAGGGGGGTTCTACGAGCAGTACTTC.

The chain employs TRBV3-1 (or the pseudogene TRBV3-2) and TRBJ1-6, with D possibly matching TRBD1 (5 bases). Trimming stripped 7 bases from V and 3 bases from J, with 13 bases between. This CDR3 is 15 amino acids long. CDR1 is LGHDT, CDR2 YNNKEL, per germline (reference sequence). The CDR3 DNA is TGTGCCAGCACCCTTAGACAGATCTATAATTCACCCCTCCACTTT. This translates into CASTLRQIYNSPLHF.

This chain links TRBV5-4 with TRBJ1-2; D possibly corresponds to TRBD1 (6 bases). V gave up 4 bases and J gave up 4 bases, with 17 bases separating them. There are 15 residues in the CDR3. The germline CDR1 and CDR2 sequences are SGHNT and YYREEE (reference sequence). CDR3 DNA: TGTGCCAGCAGCCGAACAGGGAGATCAGTCTATGGCTACACCTTC. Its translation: CASSRTGRSVYGYTF.

The DNA of the CDR3 is TGTGCCAGCAAGACGGGGCCCGACACCGGGGAGCTGTTTTTT. It codes for CASKTGPDTGELFF. The chain recombines TRBV2 with TRBJ2-2; D possibly uses TRBD1 or TRBD2 (5 bases each). The CDR3 runs 14 residues. Between the trimmed V and J ends, which lost 7 bases and 3 bases, there was a span of 12 bases. The germline gives CDR1 SNHLY, CDR2 FYNNEI.

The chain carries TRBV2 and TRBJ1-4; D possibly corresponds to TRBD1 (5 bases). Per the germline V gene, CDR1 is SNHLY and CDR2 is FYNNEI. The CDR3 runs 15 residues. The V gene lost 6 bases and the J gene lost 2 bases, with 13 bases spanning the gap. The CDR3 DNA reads TGTGCCAGCAGACCTCAGGGCTTGACTAATGAAAAACTGTTTTTT. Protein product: CASRPQGLTNEKLFF.

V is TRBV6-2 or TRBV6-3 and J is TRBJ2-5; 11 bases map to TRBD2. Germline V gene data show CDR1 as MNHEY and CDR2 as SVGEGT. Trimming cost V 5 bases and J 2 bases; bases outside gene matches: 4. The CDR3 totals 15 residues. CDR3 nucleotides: TGTGCCAGCAGTCAACTAGCGGGGGTGCAAGAGACCCAGTACTTC. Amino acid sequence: CASSQLAGVQETQYF.

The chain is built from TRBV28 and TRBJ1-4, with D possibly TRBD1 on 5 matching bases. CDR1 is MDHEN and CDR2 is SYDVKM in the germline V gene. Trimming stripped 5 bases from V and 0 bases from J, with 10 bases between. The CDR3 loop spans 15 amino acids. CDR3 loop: CASSRGGATNEKLFF. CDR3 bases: TGTGCCAGCAGTCGGGGGGGTGCAACTAATGAAAAACTGTTTTTT.

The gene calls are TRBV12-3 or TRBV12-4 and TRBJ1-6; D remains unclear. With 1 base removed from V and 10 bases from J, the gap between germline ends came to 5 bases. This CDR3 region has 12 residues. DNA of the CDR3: TGTGCCAGCAGTTTAGGTCCCTCACCCCTCCACTTT. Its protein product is CASSLGPSPLHF.

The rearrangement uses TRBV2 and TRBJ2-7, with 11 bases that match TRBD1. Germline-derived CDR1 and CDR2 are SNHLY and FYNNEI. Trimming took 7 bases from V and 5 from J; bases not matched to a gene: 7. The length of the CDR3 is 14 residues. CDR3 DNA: TGTGCCAGCACCGGACAGGGGGCGGGAAACGAGCAGTACTTC. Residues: CASTGQGAGNEQYF.

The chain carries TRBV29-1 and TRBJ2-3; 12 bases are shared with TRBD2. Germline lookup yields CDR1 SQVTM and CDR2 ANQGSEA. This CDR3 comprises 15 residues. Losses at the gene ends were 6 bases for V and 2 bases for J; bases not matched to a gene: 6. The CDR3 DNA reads TGCAGCGTGGATGGACTAGCGGGGAACACAGATACGCAGTATTTT. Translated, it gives CSVDGLAGNTDTQYF.

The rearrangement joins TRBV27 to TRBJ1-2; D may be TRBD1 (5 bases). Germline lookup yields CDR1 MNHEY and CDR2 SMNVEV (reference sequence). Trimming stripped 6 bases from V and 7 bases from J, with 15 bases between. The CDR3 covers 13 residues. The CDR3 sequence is CASRTGGRRGYTF. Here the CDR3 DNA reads TGTGCCAGCAGAACTGGGGGACGGCGTGGCTACACCTTC.

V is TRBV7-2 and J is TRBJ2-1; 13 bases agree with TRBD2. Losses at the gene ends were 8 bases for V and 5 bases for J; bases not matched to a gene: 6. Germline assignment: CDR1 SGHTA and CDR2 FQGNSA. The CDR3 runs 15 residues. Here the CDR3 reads CASETSGGFHNEQFF. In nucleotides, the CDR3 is TGTGCCAGCGAGACTAGCGGGGGGTTTCACAATGAGCAGTTCTTC.

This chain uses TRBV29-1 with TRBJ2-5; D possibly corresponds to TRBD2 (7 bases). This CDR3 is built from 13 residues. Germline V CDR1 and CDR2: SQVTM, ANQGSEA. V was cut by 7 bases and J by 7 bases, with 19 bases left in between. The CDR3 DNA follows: TGCAGCGCCCCCAGAGGGGGAGGGACGACCCAGTACTTC. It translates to CSAPRGGGTTQYF.

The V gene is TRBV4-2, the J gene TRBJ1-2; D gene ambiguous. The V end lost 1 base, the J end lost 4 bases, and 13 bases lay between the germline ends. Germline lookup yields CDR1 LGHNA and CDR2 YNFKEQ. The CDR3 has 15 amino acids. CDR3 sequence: CASSQGVDGTYGYTF. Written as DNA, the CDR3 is TGTGCCAGCAGCCAAGGCGTCGACGGAACCTATGGCTACACCTTC.

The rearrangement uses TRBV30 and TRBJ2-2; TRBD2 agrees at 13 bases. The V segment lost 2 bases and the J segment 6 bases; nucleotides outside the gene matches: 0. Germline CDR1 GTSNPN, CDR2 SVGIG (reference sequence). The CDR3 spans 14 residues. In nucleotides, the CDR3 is TGTGCCTGGAGTACTAGCGGGGGGGCCGGGGAGCTGTTTTTT. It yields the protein CAWSTSGGAGELFF.

DNA of the CDR3: TGTGCCAGCAGCCCACGGGACATAAGGTCGAGCGGATCTCGGGCCGAGCAGTACTTC. Its translation: CASSPRDIRSSGSRAEQYF. The chain has TRBV7-8 and TRBJ2-7; maybe TRBD1 (6 bases). This CDR3 spans 19 amino acids. V was clipped by 5 bases and J by 6 bases, with 32 bases between them. CDR1 and CDR2 (germline): SGHVS, FQNEAQ. Full variable domain (rest looked up from reference TRBV7-8 and TRBJ2-7): GAGVSQSPRYKVAKRGQDVALRCDPISGHVSLFWYQQALGQGPEFLTYFQNEAQLDKSGLPSDRFFAERPEGSVSTLKIQRTQQEDSAVYLCASSPRDIRSSGSRAEQYFGPGTRLTVT.

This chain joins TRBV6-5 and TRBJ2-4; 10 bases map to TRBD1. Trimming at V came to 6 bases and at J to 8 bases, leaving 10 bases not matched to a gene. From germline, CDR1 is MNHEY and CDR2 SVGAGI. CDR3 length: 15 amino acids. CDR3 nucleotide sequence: TGTGCCAGCAGCCGACAGGGGGCGAAGCTTGACATTCAGTACTTC. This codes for CASSRQGAKLDIQYF.

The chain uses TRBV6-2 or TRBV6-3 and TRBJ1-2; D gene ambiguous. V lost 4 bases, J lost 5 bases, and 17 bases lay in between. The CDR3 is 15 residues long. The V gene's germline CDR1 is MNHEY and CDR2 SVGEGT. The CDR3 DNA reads TGTGCCAGCAGTTCCCATACACCACCTCGGTATGGCTACACCTTC. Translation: CASSSHTPPRYGYTF.

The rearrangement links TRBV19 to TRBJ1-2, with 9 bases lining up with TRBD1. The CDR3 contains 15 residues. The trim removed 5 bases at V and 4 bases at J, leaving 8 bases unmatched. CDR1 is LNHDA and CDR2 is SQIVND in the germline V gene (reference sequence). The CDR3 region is CASSSKQGASYGYTF. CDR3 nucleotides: TGTGCCAGTAGTTCTAAACAGGGGGCTAGCTATGGCTACACCTTC.